These 4 T cell receptor beta chains share one sample of origin, sequenced in a study of metastatic and nonmetastatic thyroid tumors (dated by TCRdb to about 2020). Preparation of the library involved PCR. Sequencing was performed on an Illumina HiSeq 4000. TCRdb trimmed public reads at Q25 via fastp, called clones via MiXCR and kept in-frame beta chains. The sample has just over 20,000 clones on record, 12% of them singletons. Approximately 6.2% of the sample belongs to the ten largest clones. Before undergoing thyroid surgery, none of the patients had been given any kind of treatment. Sequenced sample: blood. These receptors were taken from a male donor with papillary thyroid cancer or a benign thyroid nodule (not recorded which). Some clones in this sample may be carry-over from other donors' samples.

This clone was recorded only once. This sequence joins TRBV2 and TRBJ1-2; tentatively, D is TRBD1 (6 bases). Germline loops: CDR1 SNHLY, CDR2 FYNNEI. The CDR3 contains 16 residues. V was cut by 8 bases and J by 8 bases, with 27 bases left in between. CDR3 protein: CASSTSQGSLSRGYTF. CDR3 coding DNA: TGTGCCAGCTCCACCAGTCAGGGGTCCCTCTCGAGGGGCTACACCTTC. The full variable domain, with the rest looked up from reference TRBV2 and TRBJ1-2, is EPEVTQTPSHQVTQMGQEVILRCVPISNHLYFYWYRQILGQKVEFLVSFYNNEISEKSEIFDDQFSVERPDGSNFTLKIRSTKLEDSAMYFCASSTSQGSLSRGYTFGSGTRLTVV.

The chain combines TRBV20-1 with TRBJ2-3, with a possible D match to TRBD1 (6 bases). The CDR3 covers 11 residues. Per the germline V gene, CDR1 is DFQATT and CDR2 is SNEGSKA (reference sequence). The CDR3 reads CSPGQTDTQYF. CDR3 bases: TGCAGCCCTGGACAGACAGATACGCAGTATTTT.

In this sample, this clone turned up a few times. The germline gene is not matched at one end of the junction; a read error may be the cause. The genes are TRBV6-1 and TRBJ2-1; D is unclear. Germline assignment: CDR1 MNHNS and CDR2 SASEGT. The CDR3 runs to 16 residues. The CDR3 DNA follows: TGTGCCAGCAGTCGGATGGCAGCTAACTCCTACAATGAGCATTTCTTC. This encodes CASSRMAANSYNEHFF.

This clone appeared many times. The chain uses TRBV29-1 and TRBJ1-2; D is undetermined. Germline V gene lookup returns CDR1 SQVTM and CDR2 ANQGSEA. The CDR3 contains 13 residues. Trimming removed 3 bases at V and 3 bases at J, with 11 bases between. CDR3: CSVDGEGYYGYTF. CDR3 DNA sequence: TGCAGCGTTGATGGGGAAGGGTACTATGGCTACACCTTC.